The 21 T cell receptor beta chains presented below share a single source sample, sequenced in a study of blood T cells in healthy people across ages. Through a sample-barcoded 5' primer and a J-beta primer mix, a second PCR was run for roughly 6 to 12 cycles. TCRdb re-derived calls from the 5' RACE reads in MiXCR, one entry per CDR3 protein. The sample holds around 1,000,000 distinct CDR3 sequences, about two fifths seen once. Input material: blood. Source of these receptors: a man younger than 35 in good health.

The V call is TRBV20-1, the J call TRBJ1-5, with D tentatively TRBD1 (6 bases). Trimming cost V 0 bases and J 4 bases, with 19 bases left between them. The length of the CDR3 is 17 residues. CDR1 is DFQATT, CDR2 SNEGSKA, per germline (reference sequence). CDR3 region: CSARDPLGPRGNQPQHF. CDR3 in DNA: TGCAGTGCTAGAGACCCCTTGGGGCCGAGGGGGAATCAGCCCCAGCATTTT.

The chain carries TRBV20-1 and TRBJ1-1; D not certain. CDR3 size: 15 residues. V lost 5 bases, J lost 0 bases, and 16 bases lay in between. Germline V gives CDR1 DFQATT, CDR2 SNEGSKA (reference sequence). For the CDR3, the DNA is TGCAGTGCTGGTAGCCAACACCTCCTGAACACTGAAGCTTTCTTT. This sequence encodes CSAGSQHLLNTEAFF.

This chain uses TRBV4-3 with TRBJ1-1; 7 bases align to TRBD1. The CDR3 is made up of 15 amino acids. Germline V lookup: CDR1 LGHNA, CDR2 YSLEER. Trimming cost V 5 bases and J 0 bases; bases outside gene matches: 6. DNA for the CDR3: TGCGCCAGCAGCACCACCGGGACAGTGAACACTGAAGCTTTCTTT. As protein: CASSTTGTVNTEAFF.

V and J are TRBV5-1 and TRBJ2-4; tentatively, D is TRBD1 (5 bases). From germline, CDR1 is SGHRS and CDR2 YFSETQ. V lost 1 base and J lost 4, with 9 bases in between. This CDR3 contains 14 residues. CDR3 coding DNA: TGCGCCAGCAGCTTGTCGCAGGGTAAAAACATTCAGTACTTC. Translation gives CASSLSQGKNIQYF.

V usage is TRBV4-3 and J usage is TRBJ1-1; 9 bases agree with TRBD1. V lost 3 bases and J lost 1; bases outside the gene matches: 6. The CDR3 has 16 amino acids. Germline loops: CDR1 LGHNA, CDR2 YSLEER. This chain's CDR3 is CASSHHSGQGNTEAFF. Written as DNA, the CDR3 is TGCGCCAGCAGCCACCACTCGGGACAGGGGAACACTGAAGCTTTCTTT.

This clonotype was observed a handful of times. This sequence joins TRBV2 and TRBJ2-1, with D perhaps given as TRBD1 or TRBD2 (5 bases each). V was clipped by 11 bases and J by 5 bases, with 22 bases between them. CDR3 length: 15 amino acids. From germline, CDR1 is SNHLY and CDR2 FYNNEI. CDR3 residues: CAGHLPRGGDNEQFF. The CDR3 DNA sequence: TGTGCCGGCCACCTCCCCCGGGGCGGCGACAATGAGCAGTTCTTC.

This clonotype was seen only a few times. V gene TRBV20-1 combines with J gene TRBJ1-6, with D possibly TRBD1 on 6 matching bases. Trimming removed 2 bases from V and 5 bases from J, with 13 bases in between. This CDR3 comprises 15 residues. Germline loops: CDR1 DFQATT, CDR2 SNEGSKA (reference sequence). The CDR3 region has the DNA TGCAGTGCTAGAACCCGGACAGTCCATAATTCACCCCTCCACTTT. Its translation is CSARTRTVHNSPLHF.

This clonotype was recorded only once. Germline is not matched at one junction end, which may reflect a read error. The V call is TRBV6-6, the J call TRBJ2-4; 8 positions agree with TRBD2. Germline V gives CDR1 MNHNY, CDR2 SVGAGI (reference sequence). This CDR3 contains 16 residues. The CDR3 DNA reads TGTGCCAGCAGGTCCGGGACTAGGAGGGTCAAAAGCATTCAGTACTTC. This codes for CASRSGTRRVKSIQYF.

This clonotype was counted at least ten times. The chain couples TRBV29-1 to TRBJ2-1, with no clear D. The CDR3 extends over 8 amino acids. V was shortened by 4 bases and J by 10 bases, with 2 bases between the two germline ends. CDR1 is SQVTM and CDR2 is ANQGSEA in the germline V gene. CDR3 nucleotide sequence: TGCAGCGTTGGGGAGCAGTTCTTC. Translated: CSVGEQFF.

The rearrangement uses TRBV24-1 and TRBJ1-2; 9 bases are shared with TRBD1. Germline CDR1 KGHDR, CDR2 SFDVKD. This CDR3 spans 14 amino acids. The junction had 5 bases not matched to a gene; V was cut back by 2 bases and J by 8 bases. CDR3 amino acids: CATSDSGQGRGYTF. DNA for the CDR3: TGTGCCACCAGTGATTCCGGACAGGGGCGAGGCTACACCTTC.

V usage is TRBV6-2 or TRBV6-3 and J usage is TRBJ2-7, with TRBD2 matching over 10 bases. V lost 5 bases, J lost 7 bases, and 14 bases stayed unmatched. The CDR3 runs to 16 residues. Germline-derived CDR1 and CDR2 are MNHEY and SVGEGT. In DNA form, the CDR3 reads TGTGCCAGCAGTGACCTAGCGGGGGAATCCTACAATGAGCAGTACTTC. It encodes CASSDLAGESYNEQYF.

This clonotype appeared a few times. The chain is built from TRBV29-1 and TRBJ2-3, with 8 bases that match TRBD1. V trimming: 4 bases; J trimming: 5 bases; junction bases outside the gene matches: 11. This CDR3 has 15 amino acids. Germline CDR1 SQVTM, CDR2 ANQGSEA. CDR3 amino acids: CSVVRTGSLGDTQYF. The CDR3 DNA reads TGCAGCGTTGTTCGGACAGGGTCACTGGGAGATACGCAGTATTTT.

This rearrangement joins TRBV7-2 to TRBJ2-7; D is perhaps TRBD2 (5 bases). This CDR3 is 15 amino acids long. The germline V gene encodes CDR1 SGHTA and CDR2 FQGNSA. The V end was cut by 0 bases, the J end by 7 bases, with 16 bases between. Here the CDR3 DNA reads TGTGCCAGCAGCTTAGCGGGAGCCGGGCGGAATGAGCAGTACTTC. This encodes CASSLAGAGRNEQYF.

CDR3 DNA: TGTGCCTCCAGGGGGCTGACGACTCGTAGCCATGGCTACACCTTC. Amino acid sequence: CASRGLTTRSHGYTF. V gene TRBV30 combines with J gene TRBJ1-2; 8 bases agree with TRBD1. The CDR3 length is 15 residues. Germline CDR1 GTSNPN, CDR2 SVGIG (reference sequence). Germline trimming cut 7 bases from V and 6 bases from J; bases unmatched to any gene: 16.

The chain carries TRBV4-3 and TRBJ2-3; D is perhaps TRBD1 (6 bases). CDR1 is LGHNA and CDR2 is YSLEER in the germline V gene. The CDR3 is 15 amino acids. With 4 bases removed from V and 2 bases from J, the gap between germline ends came to 13 bases. CDR3 nucleotides: TGCGCCAGCAGCCGTGTCAGGGGATTCACAGATACGCAGTATTTT. It yields the protein CASSRVRGFTDTQYF.

The chain couples TRBV20-1 to TRBJ1-6; no reliable D call. Germline CDR1 reads DFQATT; CDR2 reads SNEGSKA (reference sequence). CDR3 size: 15 residues. V lost 5 bases, J lost 0 bases, and 11 bases lay in between. The CDR3, as DNA: TGCAGTGCTGAACCACCGAGCTCCTATAATTCACCCCTCCACTTT. As protein: CSAEPPSSYNSPLHF.

Comment on this clonotype: This sequence may be a read error, since a much larger clone differs from it by one base. The chain carries TRBV20-1 and TRBJ1-4, with no clear D. Per the germline V gene, CDR1 is DFQATT and CDR2 is SNEGSKA (reference sequence). The V end lost 3 bases, the J end lost 1 base, and 9 bases lay between the germline ends. This CDR3 spans 14 amino acids. The CDR3 region has the DNA TGCAGTGCTAGTTCAAGGGAAACTAATGAAAAACTGTTTTTT. Translation: CSASSRETNEKLFF.

This chain uses TRBV7-2 with TRBJ1-6, with 8 bases matching TRBD1. The germline CDR1 and CDR2 sequences are SGHTA and FQGNSA. With V trimmed by 5 bases and J by 7 bases, 7 bases remained unmatched. The CDR3 has 15 amino acids. The CDR3 sequence is CASSGTGGRNSPLHF. The CDR3 coding sequence is TGTGCCAGCAGCGGAACAGGGGGTAGGAATTCACCCCTCCACTTT.

Regarding this clonotype: A single base separates this from a much larger clone, so it may be a read error. The V gene is TRBV25-1, the J gene TRBJ2-1, with a possible D match to TRBD1 (6 bases). V lost 5 bases and J lost 8, with 7 bases in between. This CDR3 region has 11 residues. Looked up from germline, CDR1 is MGHDK and CDR2 is SYGVNS. CDR3 coding DNA: TGTGCCAGCAGTACAGGGTATGAGCAGTTCTTC. It yields the protein CASSTGYEQFF.

This clonotype was detected a few times. The chain has TRBV3-1 and TRBJ2-3; D gene ambiguous. Germline CDR1 and CDR2: LGHDT and YNNKEL (reference sequence). V gave up 4 bases and J gave up 4 bases, with 15 bases separating them. CDR3 length: 15 residues. CDR3: CASSLGPPGADTQYF. The CDR3 DNA reads as TGTGCCAGCAGCCTCGGGCCCCCTGGCGCAGATACGCAGTATTTT.

The chain uses TRBV6-1 and TRBJ1-4; no clear D gene. Germline CDR1 MNHNS, CDR2 SASEGT. V was cut by 2 bases and J by 8 bases, with 15 bases left in between. This CDR3 has 15 amino acids. CDR3 DNA: TGTGCCAGCAGTGAAAGGAATTCCCCGCGGGAAAAACTGTTTTTT. It encodes CASSERNSPREKLFF.